This T cell receptor (beta chain) was recorded in a study of identical twins. TCRdb re-derived calls from the 5' RACE reads in MiXCR, one entry per CDR3 protein. The top ten clones hold around 12% of a sample with some 760,000 distinct CDR3 sequences, about 18% of them seen once. Trimming left V 3 bases short and J 5 bases short, with 11 bases between. The CDR3 contains 13 residues. The data were also submitted as part of a second study, on T cells expressing NK-cell markers. This second report adds: Investigators obtained TCR beta repertoires from sorted CD3+CD56+NKG2C+, CD3+CD56+NKG2C- and CD3+CD56-NKG2C+ T cells. Eight donors were sequenced, seven testing HCMV-seropositive and one testing seronegative. Expanded clones of NKG2C+ T cells had an unclear HCMV specificity.

Sequencing was performed on PBMCs. The sequence derives from a woman aged 18-30 years in good health. The rearrangement joins TRBV12-3 or TRBV12-4 to TRBJ2-7; maybe TRBD1 (5 bases). The CDR3 is CASSLIRADEQYF. The DNA for the CDR3 is TGTGCCAGCAGTTTGATCAGGGCGGACGAGCAGTACTTC.